This T cell receptor (beta chain) stems from a study of beta chain features in type 1 diabetes. Study-wide results and limits: Among patients with Type 1 diabetes, TCRB CDR3s were moderately but significantly shorter in every one of the four CD4+ subsets. Fewer junction insertions and more nucleotide deletions appeared in type 1 diabetes patients.

Expressed TCRB transcripts were sequenced because the entire RNA isolate underwent reverse transcription. Naive, central memory and regulatory T cell samples averaged about 4 million immunoSEQ reads each. Sequencing was performed with immunoSEQ multiplex PCR; in TCRdb, only in-frame clones are kept and a portion is missing. The profile covers around 340,000 clones, with about a tenth appearing a single time and around 1% taken by the ten largest. As concerns this clone: The antigen remains unidentified.

This receptor was taken from a man aged 30 to 45 with type 1 diabetes. What was sequenced was central memory CD4+ T cells from blood.

The CDR3 sequence: CASSESTAKGMGEQYF. CDR3 coding DNA: TGTGCCAGCAGTGAATCCACCGCGAAGGGGATGGGCGAGCAGTACTTC. The chain couples TRBV2 to TRBJ2-7, with a weak D call TRBD1 (5 bases). Germline-derived CDR1 and CDR2 are SNHLY and FYNNEI. This CDR3 is 16 amino acids long. Trimming removed 2 bases at V and 6 bases at J, with 20 bases between.